This T cell receptor beta chain stems from a study of blood T cell repertoires in COVID-19. The repertoire was sequenced with immunoSEQ multiplex PCR; TCRdb's copy has only in-frame clones and lacks some. The repertoire includes roughly 350,000 clones, about 92% of them detected once, and around a sixth sits in the top ten. The study recruited people aged 18 to 89 years across approximately 23 US areas. Participants were placed into cohorts based on the clinical history they reported. V was clipped by 3 bases and J by 5 bases, with 15 bases between them. This CDR3 region has 14 residues. Per germline, CDR1 SGDLS and CDR2 YYNGEE.

The rearrangement joins TRBV9 to TRBJ2-7, with a possible D match to TRBD2 (5 bases). The sequence came from a woman under 40 who had recovered from COVID-19. Sequencing was carried out using PBMCs or T cells enriched from blood (not recorded which). The CDR3 nucleotides read TGTGCCAGCAGCGGGAGCCCCATCGGGGACGAGCAGTACTTC. Protein product: CASSGSPIGDEQYF.